A selection of T cell receptor beta chains follows, all from one sample in a study of T-cell memory formation after mild COVID-19. A single record per CDR3 protein comes from TCRdb applying MiXCR to the 5' RACE reads. Seen here are 200,000 to 250,000 distinct CDR3 sequences, 10% to 13% observed once, and the top ten hold roughly 3.2%. The sample consisted of PBMCs or a T cell subset sorted from them (not recorded which). Receptor source: a man younger than 35 who had mild COVID-19 (a few samples of this study predate the infection). Cell type and time point are not known. Each CDR3 is given with its conserved first and last residue. The D gene is left open where the match is weak.

CDR3 protein: CASSSTMGHGAGINIQYF
D gene: NA
J gene: TRBJ2-4
V gene: TRBV7-9

CDR3 protein: CASSPGTADGELFF
D gene: TRBD1
J gene: TRBJ2-2
V gene: TRBV5-1

CDR3 protein: CASSDSIHNEKLFF
D gene: NA
J gene: TRBJ1-4
V gene: TRBV25-1

CDR3 protein: CASSWRATSGGPAPKNIQYF
D gene: TRBD2
J gene: TRBJ2-4
V gene: TRBV12-3/TRBV12-4

CDR3 protein: CASIQPRLLAGGRRIDTQYF
D gene: TRBD2
J gene: TRBJ2-3
V gene: TRBV4-1

CDR3 protein: CASGTGTGGLREKLFF
D gene: TRBD1
J gene: TRBJ1-4
V gene: TRBV5-1

CDR3 protein: CASSQTTGRYGELFF
D gene: NA
J gene: TRBJ2-2
V gene: TRBV7-7

CDR3 protein: CASSQEQGRGDYGYTF
D gene: NA
J gene: TRBJ1-2
V gene: TRBV4-2

CDR3 protein: CASRASGGSQFF
D gene: TRBD2
J gene: TRBJ2-1
V gene: TRBV2

CDR3 protein: CASSSGTSGGQETQYF
D gene: TRBD2
J gene: TRBJ2-5
V gene: TRBV5-1

CDR3 protein: CASSLTSQGFGEAFF
D gene: NA
J gene: TRBJ1-1
V gene: TRBV12-3/TRBV12-4

CDR3 protein: CASSQDRGPRGYTF
D gene: NA
J gene: TRBJ1-2
V gene: TRBV3-1

CDR3 protein: CASSQSSNPYYEQYF
D gene: NA
J gene: TRBJ2-7
V gene: TRBV4-3

CDR3 protein: CASSPDTSSYNEQFF
D gene: NA
J gene: TRBJ2-1
V gene: TRBV12-3/TRBV12-4

CDR3 protein: CASSLGLQSNEQFF
D gene: NA
J gene: TRBJ2-1
V gene: TRBV7-2

CDR3 protein: CASSVVLGNQPQHF
D gene: NA
J gene: TRBJ1-5
V gene: TRBV6-5

CDR3 protein: CASSYGGENSPLHF
D gene: NA
J gene: TRBJ1-6
V gene: TRBV6-5

CDR3 protein: CATLQVGGRTEAFF
D gene: TRBD1
J gene: TRBJ1-1
V gene: TRBV27

CDR3 protein: CASSQTGQYSYGYTF
D gene: TRBD1
J gene: TRBJ1-2
V gene: TRBV4-3

CDR3 protein: CASSSRLGLSANTGELFF
D gene: NA
J gene: TRBJ2-2
V gene: TRBV7-9

CDR3 protein: CASSPTGAGNQPQHF
D gene: TRBD1
J gene: TRBJ1-5
V gene: TRBV12-3/TRBV12-4

CDR3 protein: CASRAIGGGTNTDTQYF
D gene: NA
J gene: TRBJ2-3
V gene: TRBV6-2/TRBV6-3

CDR3 protein: CAISEGSSYEQYF
D gene: NA
J gene: TRBJ2-7
V gene: TRBV10-3

CDR3 protein: CSARGSINQPQHF
D gene: NA
J gene: TRBJ1-5
V gene: TRBV20-1

CDR3 protein: CASQSGRTSTDTQYF
D gene: NA
J gene: TRBJ2-3
V gene: TRBV7-2

CDR3 protein: CASSIDRDQGEAFF
D gene: NA
J gene: TRBJ1-1
V gene: TRBV19

CDR3 protein: CSARRRANTEAFF
D gene: NA
J gene: TRBJ1-1
V gene: TRBV20-1

CDR3 protein: CASSLASRGTEAFF
D gene: NA
J gene: TRBJ1-1
V gene: TRBV5-1

CDR3 protein: CASRGTSIYEHFF
D gene: TRBD2
J gene: TRBJ2-1
V gene: TRBV28